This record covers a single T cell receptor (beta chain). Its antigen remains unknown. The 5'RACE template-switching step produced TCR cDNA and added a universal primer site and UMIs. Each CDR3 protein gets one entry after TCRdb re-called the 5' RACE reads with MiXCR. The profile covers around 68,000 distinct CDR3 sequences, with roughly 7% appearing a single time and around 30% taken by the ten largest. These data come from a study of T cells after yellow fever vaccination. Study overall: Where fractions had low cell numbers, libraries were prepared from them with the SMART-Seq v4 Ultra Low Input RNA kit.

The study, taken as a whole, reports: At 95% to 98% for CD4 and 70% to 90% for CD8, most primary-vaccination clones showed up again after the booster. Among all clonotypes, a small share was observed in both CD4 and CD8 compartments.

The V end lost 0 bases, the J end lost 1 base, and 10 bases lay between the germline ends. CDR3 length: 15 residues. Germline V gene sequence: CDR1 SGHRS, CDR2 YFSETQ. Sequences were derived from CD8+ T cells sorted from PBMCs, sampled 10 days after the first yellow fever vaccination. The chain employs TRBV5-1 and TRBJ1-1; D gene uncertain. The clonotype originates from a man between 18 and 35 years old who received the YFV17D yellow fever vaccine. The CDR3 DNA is TGCGCCAGCAGCTTGGCCTACGGAAGGAACACTGAAGCTTTCTTT. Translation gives CASSLAYGRNTEAFF.